The 20 T cell receptor beta chains below were found in one sample sequenced in a study of cytomegalovirus exposure and HLA in healthy donors listed by TCRdb under 2017. The method behind the library was the immunoSEQ multiplex PCR assay. For the multiplex PCR, a mixture combining 60 forward primers for TCR Vbeta segments and 13 reverse primers for TCR Jbeta segments was used. Not all clones reach the TCRdb copy of this immuneACCESS table, which keeps in-frame sequences only. Checked studies attribute under half of the gap to unresolved V genes and leave the rest unexplained. Across this sample there are approximately 88,000 clones, with around 79% seen only once. 5.5% to 7.5% of the sample lies in the top ten. Sample: PBMCs. These receptors originate from a man between 18 and 29 years old in good health and CMV-seropositive.

This clone is medium-sized. The V and J genes are TRBV6-1 and TRBJ2-1, with D possibly TRBD2 on 6 matching bases. Germline CDR1 and CDR2: MNHNS and SASEGT. There are 13 residues in the CDR3. V was cut by 4 bases and J by 4 bases, with 8 bases left in between. The CDR3 sequence is CASSAEGYNEQFF. CDR3 DNA sequence: TGTGCCAGCAGTGCGGAGGGATACAATGAGCAGTTCTTC.

The rearrangement links TRBV5-1 to TRBJ1-2, with a tentative D call TRBD1 (5 bases). The CDR3 sequence is 14 residues long. Per germline, CDR1 SGHRS and CDR2 YFSETQ. V lost 0 bases and J lost 2, with 8 bases in between. In DNA, the CDR3 is TGCGCCAGCAGCTTGGGACAGCTGAACTATGGCTACACCTTC. It encodes CASSLGQLNYGYTF.

This clone has a handful of counts. The J gene is TRBJ2-2, the V gene TRBV18; TRBD2 aligns across 15 bases. The V gene end was trimmed by 5 bases and the J gene end by 5 bases; junction bases not matched to a gene: 6. Germline-derived CDR1 and CDR2 are KGHSH and LQKENI. The CDR3 consists of 17 residues. The CDR3 spells CASSSGLAGGRTGELFF. In nucleotides, the CDR3 is TGTGCCAGCTCATCGGGACTAGCGGGAGGAAGGACCGGGGAGCTGTTTTTT.

Notes on this clone: The conserved final phenylalanine or tryptophan is absent from the CDR3, which likely points to a read error. As DNA, the CDR3 is TGTGCCAGCAGCAAGGCAGGGCCCCCCTCCACTGAAGCTTTCCTT. Encoded protein: CASSKAGPPSTEAFL. This chain joins TRBV7-3 and TRBJ1-1; D perhaps matches TRBD1 (5 bases). V was shortened by 5 bases and J by 4 bases, with 17 bases between the two germline ends. The CDR3 loop spans 15 amino acids. Looked up from germline, CDR1 is SGHTA and CDR2 is FQGTGA.

J is TRBJ2-5 and V is TRBV19, with a weak D call TRBD2 (7 bases). This CDR3 contains 13 residues. Germline CDR1 and CDR2: LNHDA and SQIVND (reference sequence). V lost 7 bases and J lost 5, with 14 bases in between. The CDR3 is CASTWTAGETQYF. In nucleotides, the CDR3 is TGTGCCAGTACCTGGACAGCGGGGGAGACCCAGTACTTC.

This clone was picked up a small number of times. The sample has other DNA sequences that encode this CDR3 too. This chain uses TRBV7-9 with TRBJ1-5; 9 bases are a match to TRBD1. After removal of 1 base from V and 7 bases from J, the junction contained 2 bases not matched to a gene. This CDR3 has 14 residues. Germline V gene sequence: CDR1 SEHNR, CDR2 FQNEAQ (reference sequence). The CDR3 here is CASSLGQGGQPQHF. CDR3 DNA sequence: TGTGCCAGCAGCTTAGGACAGGGGGGGCAGCCCCAGCATTTT.

This clone was counted a single time. The chain uses TRBV7-2 and TRBJ2-2; 9 bases line up with TRBD2. The ends lost 5 bases at V and 3 bases at J; junction bases unmatched: 4. This CDR3 is 15 amino acids long. CDR1 and CDR2 (germline): SGHTA, FQGNSA. The CDR3 coding sequence is TGTGCCAGCAGCGTAGGACTAGCGTACACCGGGGAGCTGTTTTTT. Protein: CASSVGLAYTGELFF. The full variable domain, in which reference TRBV7-2 and TRBJ2-2 provide the parts outside the CDR3, is GAGVSQSPSNKVTEKGKDVELRCDPISGHTALYWYRQSLGQGLEFLIYFQGNSAPDKSGLPSDRFSAERTGGSVSTLTIQRTQQEDSAVYLCASSVGLAYTGELFFGEGSRLTVL.

The chain combines TRBV20-1 with TRBJ2-1; TRBD2 is a possible D gene (5 bases). The germline CDR1 and CDR2 sequences are DFQATT and SNEGSKA (reference sequence). The V gene lost 6 bases and the J gene lost 9 bases, with 12 bases spanning the gap. The CDR3 spans 11 residues. CDR3: CSAPGGGEQFF. The CDR3 DNA reads as TGCAGTGCCCCGGGTGGAGGTGAGCAGTTCTTC.

The CDR3 here is CASSRSLVSGYTF. CDR3 bases: TGTGCCAGCAGTCGTAGCCTGGTGAGCGGCTACACCTTC. V gene TRBV28 combines with J gene TRBJ1-2; D is unclear. This CDR3 is 13 amino acids long. Trimming stripped 5 bases from V and 8 bases from J, with 15 bases between. The germline gives CDR1 MDHEN, CDR2 SYDVKM.

The chain couples TRBV10-1 to TRBJ2-1, with TRBD2 as a possible D gene (5 bases). Germline CDR1 WNHNN, CDR2 SYGVQD (reference sequence). CDR3 length equals 12 residues. V was clipped by 2 bases and J by 13 bases, with 12 bases between them. The CDR3 loop reads CASSEGGGSQFF. CDR3 DNA: TGCGCCAGCAGTGAGGGTGGTGGGAGTCAGTTCTTC.

V gene TRBV9 combines with J gene TRBJ1-5; D is unclear. Germline assignment: CDR1 SGDLS and CDR2 YYNGEE. The germline V and J ends were trimmed by 4 bases and 3 bases, with 11 bases remaining between them. This CDR3 is built from 14 residues. CDR3 DNA sequence: TGTGCCAGCAGCCCGGGGATGTTCAATCAGCCCCAGCATTTT. Translated: CASSPGMFNQPQHF.

J is TRBJ2-7 and V is TRBV6-1; the match to TRBD1 covers 11 bases. Germline loops: CDR1 MNHNS, CDR2 SASEGT. The CDR3 contains 15 residues. Unmatched junction bases numbered 4, after V lost 0 bases and J lost 6 bases. For the CDR3, the DNA is TGTGCCAGCAGTGAAGCTTGGGACAGGGGGAGCGAGCAGTACTTC. Residues: CASSEAWDRGSEQYF.

The chain couples TRBV19 to TRBJ2-5, with a tentative D call TRBD2 (5 bases). V lost 3 bases, J lost 4 bases, and 12 bases lay in between. The germline CDR1 and CDR2 sequences are LNHDA and SQIVND (reference sequence). The CDR3 is 14 amino acids. The CDR3 spells CASSISGSTETQYF. Written as DNA, the CDR3 is TGTGCCAGTAGTATTAGTGGGAGCACAGAGACCCAGTACTTC.

The chain combines TRBV29-1 with TRBJ1-2; D not resolved. Germline V gene sequence: CDR1 SQVTM, CDR2 ANQGSEA. V was pared by 7 bases and J by 0 bases, with 12 bases between. This CDR3 comprises 13 residues. The CDR3 DNA follows: TGCAGCGAGTGTGGGAGGCCTAACTATGGCTACACCTTC. Protein: CSECGRPNYGYTF.

In regard to this clone: The junction and the germline gene differ at one end; a read error may be behind it. The chain is built from TRBV7-7 and TRBJ2-6; D remains unclear. The CDR3 covers 15 residues. Germline-derived CDR1 and CDR2 are SSHAT and FNYEAQ (reference sequence). The CDR3 region is CASSPGVSGANVLTF. Written as DNA, the CDR3 is TGTGCTAGCAGCCCCGGAGTCTCTGGGGCCAACGTCCTGACTTTC.

The chain has TRBV4-1 and TRBJ2-7, with 14 bases that match TRBD2. The CDR3 has 14 residues. The V segment lost 3 bases and the J segment 11 bases; nucleotides outside the gene matches: 6. The germline V gene has CDR1 MGHRA and CDR2 YSYEKL. The CDR3 bases are TGCGCCAGCAGCCAGGGACTAGCGGGAGCGGCGAAGTACTTC. Its protein is CASSQGLAGAAKYF.

This clone was detected only a few times. The rearrangement uses TRBV7-9 and TRBJ2-1, with TRBD2 matching over 9 bases. V lost 4 bases and J lost 7; bases outside the gene matches: 8. The length of the CDR3 is 15 residues. Germline CDR1 reads SEHNR; CDR2 reads FQNEAQ (reference sequence). The CDR3 DNA reads TGTGCCAGCAGCTATGGTAGCGGGAGACTGAATGAGCAGTTCTTC. It specifies CASSYGSGRLNEQFF.

For the CDR3, the DNA is TGTGCTAGTGGTTGGAACCCCGGGACAGGGGCTGGGGCCAACGTCCTGACTTTC. Translated, it gives CASGWNPGTGAGANVLTF. The chain combines TRBV12-5 with TRBJ2-6; 10 positions match TRBD1. This CDR3 spans 18 amino acids. Germline trimming cut 4 bases from V and 2 bases from J; bases unmatched to any gene: 8. Germline V gene sequence: CDR1 LGHNT, CDR2 FRNRAP. Supplemented by reference TRBV12-5 and TRBJ2-6, the full variable domain reads DARVTQTPRHKVTEMGQEVTMRCQPILGHNTVFWYRQTMMQGLELLAYFRNRAPLDDSGMPKDRFSAEMPDATLATLKIQPSEPRDSAVYFCASGWNPGTGAGANVLTFGAGSRLTVL.

The chain employs TRBV6-5 and TRBJ1-1; D unresolved. Germline V gene sequence: CDR1 MNHEY, CDR2 SVGAGI. V was pared by 6 bases and J by 4 bases, with 15 bases between. The length of the CDR3 is 14 residues. The CDR3 sequence: CASRQTLLGTEAFF. The CDR3 region has the DNA TGTGCCAGCAGACAGACCTTATTGGGCACTGAAGCTTTCTTT.

The chain uses TRBV5-1 and TRBJ1-2; 11 bases agree with TRBD1. The CDR3 sequence is 13 residues long. Trimming at V came to 4 bases and at J to 7 bases, leaving 3 bases not matched to a gene. Germline V CDR1 and CDR2: SGHRS, YFSETQ. CDR3 loop: CASSPGTGGGYTF. CDR3 coding DNA: TGCGCCAGCAGCCCCGGGACAGGGGGTGGCTACACCTTC.